The T cell receptor (beta chain) under discussion was sequenced for a study of blood T cell repertoires in COVID-19. Study overall: The United States, Italy and Spain provided the acute and convalescent COVID-19 samples. The analysed material was cDNA or gDNA that came from T cells, B-cell-depleted T cells, or PBMCs.

Authors' methods: Estimation of nucleated cell counts relied on the amplification of reference gene primers. TCRdb keeps only in-frame clones here, not all; method: immunoSEQ multiplex PCR. Clone size and the V and J calls come from that table; the DNA yielded D and trimming. The table records about 35,000 clones, about 81% of them present only once. The CDR3 length is 13 residues. Germline lookup yields CDR1 LNHDA and CDR2 SQIVND (reference sequence). The chain combines TRBV19 with TRBJ1-2; 10 bases agree with TRBD1. Source material: peripheral blood. This receptor was identified in a man older than 75 with acute or convalescent COVID-19. The CDR3, as DNA: TGTGCAGCGTCAGGGACAGGGGCCTATGGCTACACCTTC. It encodes CAASGTGAYGYTF.